This T cell receptor beta chain was retrieved from a study of blood T cell dynamics during melanoma immunotherapy. Across the whole study: Standard first-line treatment here was pembrolizumab or nivolumab plus ipilimumab in metastatic melanoma. Study-wide results and limits: Immune-effector CD8+ cells best matched cell-free DNA CDR3 sequences and were most clonal.

V lost 10 bases to trimming and J lost 1 base; unmatched junction nucleotides: 3. From germline, CDR1 is SGHVS and CDR2 FQNEAQ. CDR3 length: 13 amino acids. A note on this clone: Its antigen is currently unknown.

The time point here: week 3, after first cycle of checkpoint inhibitor. TIE cells were CD3+ CD4- CD8+ CD45RA- CD45RO-high CD27- CCR7- memory T cells. At 12 weeks after first infusion, RECIST 1.1 defined response for most patients. Libraries were prepared by immunoSEQ multiplex PCR; TCRdb keeps only in-frame clonotypes and omits some of them. This table has more than 800 clones, roughly 73% appearing once. The V call is TRBV7-8, the J call TRBJ2-2; 7 bases map to TRBD1. This TCR was recovered from a human donor with melanoma. This sample comprised CD8+ T cells from blood, obtained from a patient treated with checkpoint blockade. CDR3 nucleotides: TGTGCCACCCGGGACAGGAACACCGGGGAGCTGTTTTTT. Protein: CATRDRNTGELFF.